Below are 9 T cell receptor beta chains sequenced from a single sample in a study of post-analysis software for immune sequencing data. These receptors have no known antigen. Points from the study as a whole: Four to six TRBV segments were significantly more frequent in patients than in controls. TRBV5-6, TRBV5-1 and TRBV20-1 were among these segments.

Unique molecular identifiers were carried by the TCR beta cDNA libraries. TCRdb called the PCR reads again in MiXCR, with one record for every CDR3 protein. The top ten hold less than 6% of the sample, which has about 570,000 distinct CDR3 sequences, 30% to 40% seen once. The sequencing input was blood. Source of these receptors: a girl aged 2 to 17 with multiple sclerosis.

The chain employs TRBV20-1 and TRBJ2-4; 12 bases align to TRBD2. The CDR3 is 17 amino acids. V lost 6 bases and J lost 5; bases outside the gene matches: 14. CDR1 and CDR2 from the germline V gene are DFQATT and SNEGSKA (reference sequence). CDR3 bases: TGCAGTGCCTGGGGACTAGCGGGTAAAGGGCTCCAAAACATTCAGTACTTC. Residues: CSAWGLAGKGLQNIQYF.

The chain has TRBV20-1 and TRBJ1-5, with D uncertain. With 6 bases removed from V and 0 bases from J, the gap between germline ends came to 15 bases. The CDR3 length is 15 residues. CDR1 is DFQATT, CDR2 SNEGSKA, per germline (reference sequence). CDR3 amino acids: CSATGSVDSNQPQHF. CDR3 coding DNA: TGCAGTGCCACGGGTTCCGTGGATAGCAATCAGCCCCAGCATTTT.

The genes are TRBV9 and TRBJ2-1; 8 nucleotides match TRBD2. J lost 10 bases, V lost 4 bases, and 13 bases had no gene match. Germline CDR1 is SGDLS and CDR2 is YYNGEE. The CDR3 covers 15 residues. CDR3: CASSPPGGPEWEQFF. The CDR3 region has the DNA TGTGCCAGCAGCCCGCCGGGGGGGCCTGAATGGGAGCAGTTCTTC.

This chain connects TRBV7-9 to TRBJ1-1; D call uncertain. In germline, CDR1 is SEHNR, CDR2 FQNEAQ (reference sequence). CDR3 size: 13 residues. The ends were cut back, 7 bases at V and 2 bases at J, with 11 bases in the middle. The CDR3 nucleotides are TGTGCCAGCACCCGGGAGGCTAACACTGAAGCTTTCTTT. It yields the protein CASTREANTEAFF. The variable domain in full, with the rest retrieved from reference TRBV7-9 and TRBJ1-1, is DTGVSQNPRHKITKRGQNVTFRCDPISEHNRLYWYRQTLGQGPEFLTYFQNEAQLEKSRLLSDRFSAERPKGSFSTLEIQRTEQGDSAMYLCASTREANTEAFFGQGTRLTVV.

The chain has TRBV6-5 and TRBJ2-1, with 8 bases matching TRBD1. The CDR3 is 14 amino acids. V trimming: 1 base; J trimming: 8 bases; junction bases outside the gene matches: 4. Germline CDR1 reads MNHEY; CDR2 reads SVGAGI. The CDR3 bases are TGTGCCAGCAGTTACTTTGGGACAGGCGATGAGCAGTTCTTC. Translated: CASSYFGTGDEQFF.

Only a few counts were recorded for this clonotype. This chain uses TRBV4-1 with TRBJ1-5; D may be TRBD1 (5 bases). The CDR3 spans 15 residues. Between the trimmed V and J ends, which lost 2 bases and 4 bases, there was a span of 12 bases. Germline values: CDR1 MGHRA, CDR2 YSYEKL. The CDR3 sequence is CASSQWGLGNQPQHF. CDR3 DNA sequence: TGCGCCAGCAGCCAATGGGGGTTGGGGAATCAGCCCCAGCATTTT.

This clonotype was detected only a few times. This chain's CDR3 is CASTRGDEQYF. Here the CDR3 DNA reads TGTGCCAGCACTAGGGGGGACGAGCAGTACTTC. The rearrangement uses TRBV11-2 and TRBJ2-7; D might be TRBD1 or TRBD2, each matching 6 bases. Trimming stripped 7 bases from V and 5 bases from J, with 9 bases between. The CDR3 loop spans 11 amino acids. Germline assignment: CDR1 SGHAT and CDR2 FQNNGV. Together with reference TRBV11-2 and TRBJ2-7, the CDR3 gives the full variable domain: EAGVAQSPRYKIIEKRQSVAFWCNPISGHATLYWYQQILGQGPKLLIQFQNNGVVDDSQLPKDRFSAERLKGVDSTLKIQPAKLEDSAVYLCASTRGDEQYFGPGTRLTVT.

V is TRBV5-1 and J is TRBJ1-3, with D tentatively TRBD1 (5 bases). V lost 0 bases, J lost 4 bases, and 8 bases lay in between. This CDR3 has 14 residues. Germline V gene data show CDR1 as SGHRS and CDR2 as YFSETQ. The CDR3: CASSLAGYGNTIYF. CDR3 DNA sequence: TGCGCCAGCAGCTTGGCAGGGTACGGAAACACCATATATTTT. Full variable domain (rest looked up from reference TRBV5-1 and TRBJ1-3): KAGVTQTPRYLIKTRGQQVTLSCSPISGHRSVSWYQQTPGQGLQFLFEYFSETQRNKGNFPGRFSGRQFSNSRSEMNVSTLELGDSALYLCASSLAGYGNTIYFGEGSWLTVV.

CDR3 DNA: TGTGCCAGCAGCCCGTCGACTAGCGGGAAGGGGGGGGATACGCAGTATTTT. It translates to CASSPSTSGKGGDTQYF. The genes are TRBV6-1 and TRBJ2-3, with 11 bases identical to TRBD2. Germline assignment: CDR1 MNHNS and CDR2 SASEGT. The CDR3 length is 17 residues. V dropped 6 bases and J dropped 6; count of bases not matched to a gene: 14.